A single TCR beta chain is shown here with its context. The antigen remains undetermined. This sample was included in a study of cytomegalovirus exposure and HLA in healthy donors. Study outcomes and limitations: Specificity of a few CMV-associated chains for CMV antigens was verified in vitro. Despite most TCR sequences being rare, some public TCRs occurred in many donors. The classifier, whose performance was assessed in both the original and validation cohorts, reportedly diagnosed cytomegalovirus status with high specificity and sensitivity.

Trimming left V 2 bases short and J 6 bases short, with 4 bases between. CDR3 length: 11 residues. The germline CDR1 and CDR2 sequences are SEHNR and FQNEAQ (reference sequence). The table came from immunoSEQ multiplex PCR; TCRdb's copy has only in-frame clones and leaves some out. The sample includes under 130,000 clones, more than 85% of them seen just once. This TCR was sampled from a woman in her late teens or twenties in good health and CMV-seropositive. Sequenced sample: PBMCs. The genes are TRBV7-9 and TRBJ1-1; D not certain. The CDR3 here is CASSLRAEAFF. CDR3 coding DNA: TGTGCCAGCAGCTTACGAGCTGAAGCTTTCTTT. Drawing the rest from reference TRBV7-9 and TRBJ1-1, the complete variable domain is DTGVSQNPRHKITKRGQNVTFRCDPISEHNRLYWYRQTLGQGPEFLTYFQNEAQLEKSRLLSDRFSAERPKGSFSTLEIQRTEQGDSAMYLCASSLRAEAFFGQGTRLTVV.